The 30 T cell receptor beta chains below come from one sample, sequenced in a study of blood T cell repertoires in COVID-19. Method: immunoSEQ multiplex PCR; TCRdb's copy keeps in-frame clones and lacks some. Of a few hundred thousand clones in the sample, about four fifths were seen once. The sequenced sample was peripheral blood. These receptors came from a woman aged 40-49 years who had recovered from COVID-19.

Here the CDR3 reads CASSLAGQGYGNTIYF. CDR3 in DNA: TGTGCCAGCAGCTTAGCTGGACAGGGCTATGGAAACACCATATATTTT. The chain joins TRBV7-2 to TRBJ1-3; 8 positions agree with TRBD1. In germline, CDR1 is SGHTA, CDR2 FQGNSA. CDR3 length: 16 residues. Trimming at V came to 0 bases and at J to 3 bases, leaving 4 bases not matched to a gene.

The V call is TRBV24-1, the J call TRBJ1-1; D ambiguous. V lost 4 bases and J 0 bases, leaving 5 bases between the germline ends. The CDR3 sequence is 13 residues long. From germline, CDR1 is KGHDR and CDR2 SFDVKD. CDR3 sequence (DNA): TGTGCCACCAGTGACAACATGAACACTGAAGCTTTCTTT. The encoded protein is CATSDNMNTEAFF.

This clone was observed a handful of times. The chain couples TRBV6-1 to TRBJ2-7; maybe TRBD1 (6 bases). This CDR3 comprises 13 residues. The V end lost 3 bases, the J end lost 3 bases, and 9 bases lay between the germline ends. CDR1 is MNHNS, CDR2 SASEGT, per germline. Written as DNA, the CDR3 is TGTGCCAGCAGTGAGACAGGACTCTACGAGCAGTACTTC. Translation gives CASSETGLYEQYF.

V gene TRBV13 combines with J gene TRBJ2-1; 9 nucleotides align to TRBD2. Looked up from germline, CDR1 is PRHDT and CDR2 is FYEKMQ (reference sequence). The CDR3 sequence is 23 residues long. Losses at the gene ends were 5 bases for V and 3 bases for J; bases not matched to a gene: 29. This chain's CDR3 is CASSHFLIPPRKISGGVYNEQFF. CDR3 nucleotides: TGTGCCAGCAGCCACTTTCTCATACCTCCCCGAAAAATTAGCGGGGGAGTCTACAATGAGCAGTTCTTC.

The CDR3 bases are TGTGCCAGCAGTTTAGAGACAGGGCGTACCTACGAGCAGTACTTC. This codes for CASSLETGRTYEQYF. The V gene is TRBV27, the J gene TRBJ2-7; TRBD1 matches at 7 bases. Germline lookup yields CDR1 MNHEY and CDR2 SMNVEV (reference sequence). CDR3 length: 15 amino acids. J lost 2 bases, V lost 2 bases, and 6 bases had no gene match.

A single count supports this clone. The chain recombines TRBV30 with TRBJ1-5; 8 bases line up with TRBD1. The CDR3 is 15 amino acids. V shed 3 bases, J shed 3 bases, and the junction held 7 bases outside the gene matches. Germline V gives CDR1 GTSNPN, CDR2 SVGIG (reference sequence). The CDR3 bases are TGTGCCTGGAGCCCCCCGGGACAGGTCAATCAGCCCCAGCATTTT. Encoded protein: CAWSPPGQVNQPQHF.

The chain joins TRBV4-1 to TRBJ1-4; no clear D gene. Germline V gives CDR1 MGHRA, CDR2 YSYEKL. The V and J ends lost 1 base and 0 bases respectively, with 12 bases between them. This CDR3 has 17 residues. Here the CDR3 DNA reads TGCGCCAGCAGCCAAGTTTTAAAGCCCGCAACTAATGAAAAACTGTTTTTT. It yields the protein CASSQVLKPATNEKLFF.

The CDR3 DNA sequence: TGTGCCAGCAGCCAAAATCAGGGGGGAGCTTTCTTT. Its translation: CASSQNQGGAFF. This rearrangement joins TRBV7-6 to TRBJ1-1; 7 bases agree with TRBD1. Trimming cost V 5 bases and J 10 bases; bases outside gene matches: 7. Germline CDR1 SGHVS, CDR2 FNYEAQ. The CDR3 sequence is 12 residues long. The full variable domain, completed using reference TRBV7-6 and TRBJ1-1, is GAGVSQSPRYKVTKRGQDVALRCDPISGHVSLYWYRQALGQGPEFLTYFNYEAQQDKSGLPNDRFSAERPEGSISTLTIQRTEQRDSAMYRCASSQNQGGAFFGQGTRLTVV.

For the CDR3, the DNA is TGTGCCAGCAGTTCCGGACAGGTCTGGCAGACCCAGTACTTC. This gives the protein CASSSGQVWQTQYF. The rearrangement uses TRBV28 and TRBJ2-5, with TRBD1 matching over 7 bases. Germline CDR1 MDHEN, CDR2 SYDVKM. V shed 4 bases and J 6 bases; nucleotides not matched to a gene: 8. The CDR3 totals 14 residues. The full variable domain, rest sourced from reference TRBV28 and TRBJ2-5, is DVKVTQSSRYLVKRTGEKVFLECVQDMDHENMFWYRQDPGLGLRLIYFSYDVKMKEKGDIPEGYSVSREKKERFSLILESASTNQTSMYLCASSSGQVWQTQYFGPGTRLLVL.

V is TRBV7-9 and J is TRBJ2-1; D is ambiguous. The ends were cut back, 2 bases at V and 6 bases at J, with 5 bases in the middle. The germline V gene encodes CDR1 SEHNR and CDR2 FQNEAQ (reference sequence). The CDR3 loop spans 12 amino acids. This CDR3 reads CASSLYSNEQFF. The CDR3 DNA reads TGTGCCAGCAGCTTATACAGCAATGAGCAGTTCTTC.

The J gene is TRBJ1-1, the V gene TRBV6-5, with 10 bases identical to TRBD1. V dropped 5 bases and J dropped 8; count of bases not matched to a gene: 8. The CDR3 runs 14 residues. Looked up from germline, CDR1 is MNHEY and CDR2 is SVGAGI. The CDR3 bases are TGTGCCAGCAGTCCCGACAGGGGGCGAATGGAAGCTTTCTTT. Encoded protein: CASSPDRGRMEAFF.

This rearrangement joins TRBV30 to TRBJ2-3, with 10 nucleotides matching TRBD1. V dropped 5 bases and J dropped 4; count of bases not matched to a gene: 9. CDR3 length equals 15 residues. Germline CDR1 GTSNPN, CDR2 SVGIG (reference sequence). The CDR3 sequence is CAWHPGQGFSDTQYF. The CDR3 bases are TGTGCCTGGCATCCGGGACAGGGGTTTTCAGATACGCAGTATTTT. The entire variable domain, with the rest obtained from reference TRBV30 and TRBJ2-3, is as follows: SQTIHQWPATLVQPVGSPLSLECTVEGTSNPNLYWYRQAAGRGLQLLFYSVGIGQISSEVPQNLSASRPQDRQFILSSKKLLLSDSGFYLCAWHPGQGFSDTQYFGPGTRLTVL.

The rearrangement joins TRBV28 to TRBJ1-2; TRBD1 might be the D (5 bases). This CDR3 is 17 amino acids long. In germline, CDR1 is MDHEN, CDR2 SYDVKM. V was shortened by 7 bases and J by 3 bases, with 24 bases between the two germline ends. The CDR3 sequence: CASKGATYDPGDYGYTF. The CDR3 DNA follows: TGTGCCAGCAAAGGGGCCACGTATGATCCGGGGGACTATGGCTACACCTTC.

This clone was counted once. The V call is TRBV2, the J call TRBJ1-3, with TRBD1 matching 9 bases. The CDR3 sequence is 15 residues long. Trimming cost V 7 bases and J 2 bases; bases outside gene matches: 6. Germline V gives CDR1 SNHLY, CDR2 FYNNEI. CDR3 in DNA: TGTGCCAGCATAAGAGACAGGGGGGCTGGAAACACCATATATTTT. Translation: CASIRDRGAGNTIYF.

The gene calls are TRBV7-9 and TRBJ2-1, with TRBD2 identical over 7 bases. The CDR3 has 14 residues. Germline V gives CDR1 SEHNR, CDR2 FQNEAQ (reference sequence). Trimming cost V 5 bases and J 9 bases; bases outside gene matches: 10. The CDR3 DNA reads TGTGCCAGCAGCCTGACCGTCAGCGGGGTTGAGCAGTTCTTC. Protein sequence: CASSLTVSGVEQFF.

The V and J genes are TRBV18 and TRBJ1-6, with D unclear. The CDR3 covers 14 residues. Germline values: CDR1 KGHSH, CDR2 LQKENI. The V gene lost 1 base and the J gene lost 7 bases, with 8 bases spanning the gap. The CDR3 region is CASSPLTANSPLHF. CDR3 nucleotides: TGTGCCAGCTCACCACTTACAGCCAATTCACCCCTCCACTTT.

The CDR3 here is CASSSLGQGINGYTF. The CDR3 DNA is TGTGCCAGCAGTTCCTTGGGACAGGGGATAAATGGCTACACCTTC. The V gene is TRBV6-5, the J gene TRBJ1-2, with 10 nucleotides matching TRBD1. Per the germline V gene, CDR1 is MNHEY and CDR2 is SVGAGI. J was trimmed by 6 bases and V by 4 bases; bases with no gene match: 8. The CDR3 has 15 amino acids.

The J gene is TRBJ2-5, the V gene TRBV5-1, with D possibly matching TRBD1 (6 bases). CDR1 and CDR2 from the germline V gene are SGHRS and YFSETQ. Trimming shortened V by 4 bases and J by 6 bases, and 19 bases separated the two germline ends. This CDR3 has 15 residues. In DNA, the CDR3 is TGCGCCAGCAGCCCTACAAGACAGGTCGGGAAGACCCAGTACTTC. Encoded protein: CASSPTRQVGKTQYF.

V usage is TRBV29-1 and J usage is TRBJ2-7, with 10 bases fitting TRBD1. Germline loops: CDR1 SQVTM, CDR2 ANQGSEA. Trimming cost V 4 bases and J 5 bases; bases outside gene matches: 8. The CDR3 has 14 residues. CDR3 residues: CSVVGGTGAHEQYF. The DNA of the CDR3 is TGCAGCGTTGTGGGAGGGACAGGGGCCCACGAGCAGTACTTC.

The chain is built from TRBV9 and TRBJ2-1; 10 bases are a match to TRBD2. The germline V gene has CDR1 SGDLS and CDR2 YYNGEE. The ends lost 4 bases at V and 8 bases at J; junction bases unmatched: 9. CDR3 size: 15 residues. DNA of the CDR3: TGTGCCAGCAGCACCGGGACTAGCGTGTTGCATGAGCAGTTCTTC. Its protein product is CASSTGTSVLHEQFF.

The chain couples TRBV7-9 to TRBJ1-1, with TRBD1 as a possible D gene (5 bases). This CDR3 has 14 residues. Deletions cut 2 bases from V and 0 bases from J, with 7 bases between. CDR1 and CDR2 (germline): SEHNR, FQNEAQ (reference sequence). CDR3 nucleotides: TGTGCCAGCAGCTTACAGGGCTTGAACACTGAAGCTTTCTTT. This gives the protein CASSLQGLNTEAFF.

The chain is built from TRBV4-1 and TRBJ2-1, with 11 bases that match TRBD1. Per the germline V gene, CDR1 is MGHRA and CDR2 is YSYEKL. The V segment lost 0 bases and the J segment 8 bases; nucleotides outside the gene matches: 9. The CDR3 totals 17 residues. The CDR3 reads CASSQDKGGQGAYEQFF. In DNA form, the CDR3 reads TGCGCCAGCAGCCAAGATAAAGGAGGACAGGGGGCCTATGAGCAGTTCTTC.

This clone was picked up a small number of times. This chain links TRBV5-1 with TRBJ1-1; unclear D gene. CDR1 SGHRS and CDR2 YFSETQ come from the germline V gene. This CDR3 spans 14 amino acids. V gave up 4 bases and J gave up 8 bases, with 18 bases separating them. The CDR3 here is CASSPSYRTGEAFF. The CDR3 DNA sequence: TGCGCCAGCAGCCCCAGCTACCGGACGGGAGAAGCTTTCTTT.

The J gene is TRBJ2-2, the V gene TRBV5-1; D unclear. CDR1 is SGHRS and CDR2 is YFSETQ in the germline V gene. Trimming cost V 4 bases and J 1 base, with 11 bases left between them. The CDR3 runs 15 residues. The CDR3, as DNA: TGCGCCAGCAGCACCCAATCGGTGAACACCGGGGAGCTGTTTTTT. The encoded protein is CASSTQSVNTGELFF.

This chain links TRBV30 with TRBJ2-7, with 11 bases lining up with TRBD2. The CDR3 spans 14 residues. CDR1 GTSNPN and CDR2 SVGIG come from the germline V gene (reference sequence). The junction had 3 bases not matched to a gene; V was cut back by 3 bases and J by 2 bases. The CDR3 region has the DNA TGTGCCTGGAGGTATAGCGGGGGGGCCTACGAGCAGTACTTC. Protein: CAWRYSGGAYEQYF.

This clone was observed once. The rearrangement uses TRBV21-1 and TRBJ2-1; TRBD2, the D gene given by the table, was not confirmed from the DNA. TRBV21-1 is a pseudogene segment. The length of the CDR3 is 17 residues. In nucleotides, the CDR3 is TGTGCCAGCAGATGGGACTCGCGAGACTCGGTCGTGAATGAGCAGTTCTTC. This codes for CASRWDSRDSVVNEQFF.

The genes are TRBV4-1 and TRBJ2-3; 8 bases are shared with TRBD2. The CDR3 length is 15 residues. Per germline, CDR1 MGHRA and CDR2 YSYEKL. V dropped 0 bases and J dropped 6; count of bases not matched to a gene: 5. CDR3 residues: CASSQDGLAGDTQYF. CDR3 coding DNA: TGCGCCAGCAGCCAAGACGGACTAGCTGGGGATACGCAGTATTTT.

The chain links TRBV5-1 to TRBJ1-2; TRBD1 might be the D (6 bases). The CDR3 covers 15 residues. The germline V and J ends were trimmed by 4 bases and 2 bases, with 15 bases remaining between them. CDR1 and CDR2 from the germline V gene are SGHRS and YFSETQ. Written as DNA, the CDR3 is TGCGCCAGCAGCCAAGCGGGGGGCTCAAACTATGGCTACACCTTC. Protein sequence: CASSQAGGSNYGYTF.

The V call is TRBV28, the J call TRBJ2-2; TRBD2 aligns across 14 bases. Trimming took 4 bases from V and 4 from J; bases not matched to a gene: 11. Looked up from germline, CDR1 is MDHEN and CDR2 is SYDVKM. The length of the CDR3 is 19 residues. CDR3 nucleotide sequence: TGTGCCAGCAGTTCCACGGGACTAGCGGGGGAATCTGGCACCGGGGAGCTGTTTTTT. Protein product: CASSSTGLAGESGTGELFF.

This chain's CDR3 is CASSGRIFYGYTF. For the CDR3, the DNA is TGTGCCAGCAGTGGGCGGATCTTCTATGGCTACACCTTC. The chain is built from TRBV2 and TRBJ1-2; D gene ambiguous. Trimming left V 4 bases short and J 4 bases short, with 10 bases between. This CDR3 is built from 13 residues. The germline V gene has CDR1 SNHLY and CDR2 FYNNEI.